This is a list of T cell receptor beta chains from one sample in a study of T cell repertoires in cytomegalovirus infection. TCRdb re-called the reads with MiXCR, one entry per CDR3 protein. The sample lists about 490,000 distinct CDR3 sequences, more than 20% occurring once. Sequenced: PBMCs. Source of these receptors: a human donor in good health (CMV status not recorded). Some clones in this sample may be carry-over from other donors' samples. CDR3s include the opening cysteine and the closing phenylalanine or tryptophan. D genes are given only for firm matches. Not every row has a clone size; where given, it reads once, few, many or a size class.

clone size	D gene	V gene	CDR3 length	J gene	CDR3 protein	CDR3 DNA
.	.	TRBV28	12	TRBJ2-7	CASSSDMYEQYF	TGTGCCAGCAGTTCAGACATGTACGAGCAGTACTTC
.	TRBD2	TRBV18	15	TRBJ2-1	CASSPEAGGYNEQFF	TGTGCCAGCTCACCAGAAGCGGGAGGATACAATGAGCAGTTCTTC
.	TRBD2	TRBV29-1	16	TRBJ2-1	CSVDRIAGGGYNEQFF	TGCAGCGTTGATCGTATAGCGGGAGGAGGCTACAATGAGCAGTTCTTC
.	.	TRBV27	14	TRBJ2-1	CASSRRGRDNEQFF	TGTGCCAGCAGTAGGCGGGGGCGCGATAATGAGCAGTTCTTC
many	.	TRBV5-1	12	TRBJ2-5	CASWRNQETQYF	TGCGCCAGCTGGCGGAATCAAGAGACCCAGTACTTC
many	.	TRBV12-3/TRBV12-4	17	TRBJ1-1	CASSFLFSASPITEAFF	TGTGCCAGCAGTTTTCTTTTTTCGGCCTCACCTATCACTGAAGCTTTCTTT
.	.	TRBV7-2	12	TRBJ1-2	CASSSYNYGYTF	TGTGCCAGCAGCTCCTATAACTATGGCTACACCTTC
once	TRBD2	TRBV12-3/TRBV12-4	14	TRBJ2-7	CASSGASGIYEQYF	TGTGCCAGCAGTGGGGCTAGCGGGATTTACGAGCAGTACTTC
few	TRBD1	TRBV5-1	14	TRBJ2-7	CASSLRQGAYEQYF	TGCGCCAGCAGCTTGCGGCAGGGGGCCTACGAGCAGTACTTC
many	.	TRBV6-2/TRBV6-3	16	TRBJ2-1	CASSILGAGPYNEQFF	TGTGCCAGCAGCATACTCGGGGCGGGACCGTACAATGAGCAGTTCTTC
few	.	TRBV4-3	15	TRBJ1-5	CASSQDLAEYQPQHF	TGCGCCAGCAGCCAAGATTTGGCGGAGTATCAGCCCCAGCATTTT
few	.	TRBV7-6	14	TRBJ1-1	CASSPDLGHTEAFF	TGTGCCAGCAGCCCTGACCTGGGGCACACTGAAGCTTTCTTT
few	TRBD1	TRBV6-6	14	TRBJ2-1	CATRQGQSYNEQFF	TGTGCCACCAGACAGGGTCAATCCTACAATGAGCAGTTCTTC
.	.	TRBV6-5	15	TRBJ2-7	CASNDGSADSYEQYF	TGTGCCAGCAATGACGGTTCGGCAGACTCCTACGAGCAGTACTTC
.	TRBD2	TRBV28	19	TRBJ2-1	CASILGTSGSPRHNNEQFF	TGTGCCAGCATCCTCGGGACTAGCGGGTCCCCCCGCCACAACAATGAGCAGTTCTTC
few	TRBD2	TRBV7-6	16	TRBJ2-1	CASSSRTSGRSDEQFF	TGTGCCAGCAGCTCAAGGACTAGCGGGAGATCTGATGAGCAGTTCTTC
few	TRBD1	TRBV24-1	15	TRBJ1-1	CATSDSRQGNTEAFF	TGTGCCACCAGTGATTCCAGACAGGGGAACACTGAAGCTTTCTTT
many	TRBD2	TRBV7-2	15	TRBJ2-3	CASTSGRFSTDTQYF	TGTGCCAGCACCAGCGGGAGGTTCAGCACAGATACGCAGTATTTT
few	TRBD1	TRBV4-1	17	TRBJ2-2	CASSLSEGQGNTGELFF	TGCGCCAGCAGCCTCTCAGAGGGACAGGGGAACACCGGGGAGCTGTTTTTT
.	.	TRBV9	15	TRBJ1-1	CASSVIPGLNTEAFF	TGTGCCAGCAGCGTAATTCCAGGGTTGAACACTGAAGCTTTCTTT
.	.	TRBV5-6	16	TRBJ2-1	CASRLGWDGSYNEQFF	TGTGCCAGCAGACTTGGGTGGGATGGCTCCTACAATGAGCAGTTCTTC
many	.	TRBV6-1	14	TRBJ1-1	CASSPTAGTTEAFF	TGTGCCAGCAGCCCAACCGCGGGAACCACTGAAGCTTTCTTT
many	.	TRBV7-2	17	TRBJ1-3	CASSLGVGKGTGNTIYF	TGTGCCAGCAGCTTAGGCGTGGGAAAAGGCACTGGAAACACCATATATTTT
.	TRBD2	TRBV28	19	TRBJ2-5	CASIPRRRSGLVYQETQYF	TGTGCCAGCATTCCCAGGCGGCGATCGGGACTAGTGTACCAAGAGACCCAGTACTTC
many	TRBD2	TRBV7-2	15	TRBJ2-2	CASSLIAGLTGELFF	TGTGCCAGCAGCTTAATAGCGGGACTTACCGGGGAGCTGTTTTTT
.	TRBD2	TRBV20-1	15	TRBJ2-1	CSARALAGVSNEQFF	TGCAGTGCTAGAGCCCTAGCGGGGGTCAGTAATGAGCAGTTCTTC